The present T cell receptor beta chain was sequenced within a study of blood T cell repertoires in COVID-19. Study details: Both acute and convalescent COVID-19 samples were obtained from the United States, Italy and Spain. PBMCs, B-cell-depleted T cells, or T cells provided the cDNA or gDNA that made up the material.

Source study methods: Amplification of reference gene primers was used by the study to estimate nucleated cell counts. Some clones are missing from TCRdb's copy, which holds only in-frame ones; the method was immunoSEQ multiplex PCR. From that table come the V and J calls and clone size; the DNA was used to work out D and trimming. Of roughly 350,000 clones listed, 80% to 90% are singletons. The CDR3 length is 15 residues. V was shortened by 1 base and J by 5 bases, with 14 bases between the two germline ends. Germline CDR1 reads LNHDA; CDR2 reads SQIVND (reference sequence). Seattle enrolled patients during active infection and tracked them longitudinally.

The source material was peripheral blood. This TCR derives from a woman aged 30 to 39 with COVID-19, enrolled during active disease. The rearrangement uses TRBV19 and TRBJ1-1; D is possibly TRBD1 (5 bases). The CDR3 loop reads CASSIGEGGVTEAFF. The CDR3 region has the DNA TGTGCCAGTAGTATAGGGGAAGGAGGGGTGACTGAAGCTTTCTTT.